This is a list of T cell receptor beta chains from one sample in a study of read filtering for tumor transcriptome and immune sequencing. TCRdb itself ran the reads through MiXCR, one entry per CDR3 protein. The repertoire holds roughly 41,000 distinct CDR3 sequences, with roughly 13% as singletons. Material: a population of CD138-negative cells sorted from bone marrow. The receptors stem from a donor at least 40 years old with multiple myeloma. Both conserved end residues are part of each CDR3. The D gene is left open where the match is weak. Expanded clones get a size class; other rows say once, few or many, or leave the size out.

-	TRBV6-6	medium-sized	TRBJ2-1	CASSYGLGEQFF	TGTGCCAGCAGTTACGGATTGGGTGAGCAGTTCTTC
TRBD1	TRBV20-1	many	TRBJ2-7	CSAPRGDRGTYEQYF	TGCAGTGCTCCGCGAGGGGACAGGGGCACCTACGAGCAGTACTTC
TRBD1	TRBV3-1	many	TRBJ1-2	CASSRGGDGYGYTF	TGTGCCAGCAGCCGAGGGGGCGACGGCTATGGCTACACCTTC
TRBD2	TRBV10-3	many	TRBJ2-1	CAISRSSGMDNEQFF	TGTGCCATCAGTCGATCGAGCGGGATGGACAATGAGCAGTTCTTC
TRBD2	TRBV28	many	TRBJ2-3	CASSVPGLAEDTQYF	TGTGCCAGCAGTGTGCCGGGTCTAGCGGAAGATACGCAGTATTTT
TRBD1	TRBV4-3	many	TRBJ1-5	CASSQDGTGFFPQHF	TGCGCCAGCAGCCAAGACGGGACAGGGTTTTTTCCCCAGCATTTT
TRBD1	TRBV29-1	many	TRBJ2-3	CSVGDRGAGDTQYF	TGCAGCGTCGGAGACAGGGGCGCCGGAGATACGCAGTATTTT
-	TRBV20-1	many	TRBJ2-1	CSAYSRRINEQFF	TGCAGTGCCTACTCAAGGAGGATAAATGAGCAGTTCTTC
TRBD2	TRBV11-2	many	TRBJ2-3	CASSPGRTSGTTDTQYF	TGTGCCAGCAGCCCGGGTCGGACTAGCGGGACCACAGATACGCAGTATTTT
-	TRBV20-1	-	TRBJ2-5	CSASWRGRGETQYF	TGCAGTGCCTCCTGGAGGGGGCGGGGAGAGACCCAGTACTTC
-	TRBV6-5	many	TRBJ1-5	CASSERGYQPQHF	TGTGCCAGCAGCGAAAGGGGTTACCAGCCCCAGCATTTT
-	TRBV19	many	TRBJ2-3	CATMGSQTLTDTQYF	TGTGCCACCATGGGATCGCAGACGCTCACAGATACGCAGTATTTT
-	TRBV7-8	many	TRBJ2-7	CASSPATAYEQYF	TGTGCCAGCAGCCCGGCGACTGCCTACGAGCAGTACTTC
TRBD1	TRBV5-6	few	TRBJ2-5	CASSGGWDRGETQYF	TGTGCCAGCAGCGGGGGATGGGACAGAGGGGAGACCCAGTACTTC
TRBD2	TRBV19	many	TRBJ2-1	CASRATSDEQFF	TGTGCCAGTAGGGCCACTAGCGATGAGCAGTTCTTC
-	TRBV7-2	many	TRBJ2-4	CASSLGTLAKNIQYF	TGTGCCAGCAGCTTGGGTACACTAGCCAAAAACATTCAGTACTTC
TRBD1	TRBV11-2	many	TRBJ2-7	CASSLEGTGLREQYF	TGTGCCAGCAGCTTAGAAGGGACAGGTCTGAGGGAGCAGTACTTC
TRBD1	TRBV7-9	many	TRBJ2-2	CASSSPRGQGSNTGELFF	TGTGCCAGCAGCTCTCCACGGGGACAGGGTTCGAACACCGGGGAGCTGTTTTTT
-	TRBV23-1	many	TRBJ2-3	CASAQRHELRTDTQYF	TGCGCCAGCGCCCAGCGACACGAGTTACGCACAGATACGCAGTATTTT
-	TRBV2	many	TRBJ2-5	CASSPQTGRQETQYF	TGTGCCAGCAGTCCCCAAACAGGGCGCCAAGAGACCCAGTACTTC
TRBD1	TRBV6-2/TRBV6-3	many	TRBJ2-4	CASREPGTGKTKNIQYF	TGTGCCAGCAGGGAACCCGGGACAGGGAAAACCAAAAACATTCAGTACTTC
TRBD1	TRBV7-6	many	TRBJ2-3	CASSSSTGRTDTQYF	TGTGCCAGCAGCTCTTCGACAGGGCGCACAGATACGCAGTATTTT
TRBD1	TRBV5-1	many	TRBJ2-3	CASSSEGQGRHTQYF	TGCGCCAGCAGCTCCGAAGGACAGGGACGACATACGCAGTATTTT
-	TRBV5-1	many	TRBJ1-1	CATRTQPGANTEAFF	TGCGCCACCCGGACTCAACCGGGAGCTAACACTGAAGCTTTCTTT
-	TRBV6-5	many	TRBJ2-1	CASTINRDANEQFF	TGTGCCAGCACAATCAACAGGGATGCGAATGAGCAGTTCTTC
-	TRBV12-3/TRBV12-4	-	TRBJ2-1	CASESEGGSYNEQFF	TGTGCCAGCGAATCCGAGGGGGGCTCCTACAATGAGCAGTTCTTC
TRBD2	TRBV20-1	many	TRBJ2-1	CSAGGLDGDEQFF	TGCAGTGCTGGAGGACTAGACGGTGATGAGCAGTTCTTC
-	TRBV9	many	TRBJ2-3	CASSAGGITDTQYF	TGTGCCAGCAGCGCCGGAGGAATCACAGATACGCAGTATTTT
-	TRBV7-2	many	TRBJ2-5	CASSFSPPTQYF	TGTGCCAGCAGCTTTTCCCCCCCGACCCAGTACTTC
-	TRBV2	many	TRBJ2-3	CASSEAGSDRDTQYF	TGTGCCAGCAGTGAAGCCGGGAGCGATAGAGATACGCAGTATTTT
TRBD2	TRBV7-9	many	TRBJ2-1	CASSPPLSGMGHEQFF	TGTGCCAGCAGCCCACCCCTTAGCGGGATGGGTCATGAGCAGTTCTTC
TRBD2	TRBV4-2	many	TRBJ2-2	CASSQSAGLAGTGELFF	TGTGCCAGCAGCCAAAGTGCTGGGCTAGCGGGGACCGGGGAGCTGTTTTTT
-	TRBV6-5	many	TRBJ2-1	CASSLGLDAYNEQFF	TGTGCCAGCAGCCTGGGACTTGACGCCTACAATGAGCAGTTCTTC
-	TRBV19	many	TRBJ1-2	CASSIDPVNYGYTF	TGTGCCAGTAGTATAGATCCCGTTAACTATGGCTACACCTTC
-	TRBV19	many	TRBJ2-1	CASSMGSFYNEQFF	TGTGCCAGTAGTATGGGCTCCTTCTACAATGAGCAGTTCTTC
TRBD2	TRBV10-2	many	TRBJ2-7	CASSEWTSGRKEQYF	TGCGCCAGCAGTGAGTGGACTAGCGGGAGAAAAGAGCAGTACTTC
-	TRBV15	few	TRBJ1-5	CATSRRNSNQPQHF	TGTGCCACCAGCCGCAGGAATAGCAATCAGCCCCAGCATTTT
TRBD2	TRBV28	many	TRBJ2-1	CASSFAGGPYNEQFF	TGTGCCAGCAGTTTCGCGGGAGGCCCCTACAATGAGCAGTTCTTC
TRBD1	TRBV7-2	-	TRBJ2-3	CASSRQGHITDTQYF	TGTGCCAGCAGCCGACAGGGGCACATCACAGATACGCAATATTTT
-	TRBV5-1	many	TRBJ2-3	CASSLAGATDTQYF	TGCGCCAGCAGCTTGGCGGGGGCCACAGATACGCAGTATTTT
TRBD1	TRBV5-6	many	TRBJ1-5	CASSSGTGGANQPQHF	TGTGCCAGCAGCTCAGGTACAGGGGGCGCGAATCAGCCCCAGCATTTT
TRBD2	TRBV5-1	many	TRBJ2-1	CASSPRAGFGNEQFF	TGCGCCAGCAGCCCCCGAGCGGGGTTCGGAAATGAGCAGTTCTTC
-	TRBV18	many	TRBJ2-2	CASSPETGELFF	TGTGCCAGCTCACCGGAGACCGGGGAGCTGTTTTTT
TRBD2	TRBV7-8	many	TRBJ2-5	CASSPLAGGTETQYF	TGTGCCAGCAGCCCCCTAGCGGGAGGTACGGAGACCCAGTACTTC
TRBD2	TRBV12-3/TRBV12-4	many	TRBJ2-3	CASRLAGGADTQYF	TGTGCCAGCAGATTAGCGGGAGGGGCAGATACGCAGTATTTT
-	TRBV24-1	few	TRBJ2-5	CATSDLSFDRTQETQYF	TGTGCCACCAGTGATTTGAGCTTTGATCGGACCCAAGAGACCCAGTACTTC
-	TRBV7-2	many	TRBJ1-5	CASSLDAGDNQPQHF	TGTGCCAGCAGCTTAGACGCCGGGGACAATCAGCCCCAGCATTTT
TRBD2	TRBV20-1	many	TRBJ2-7	CSASGASGFNEQYF	TGCAGTGCTAGCGGGGCTAGCGGGTTTAACGAGCAGTACTTC
-	TRBV27	-	TRBJ2-7	CASRSSGGRAYEQYF	TGTGCCAGCAGATCATCGGGGGGCCGTGCCTACGAGCAGTACTTC
-	TRBV25-1	many	TRBJ2-7	CASSVTEAYEQYF	TGTGCCAGCAGTGTGACAGAAGCCTACGAGCAGTACTTC
TRBD1	TRBV6-1	many	TRBJ2-1	CASSVAGGLPPYNEQFF	TGTGCCAGCAGTGTCGCAGGGGGCTTACCACCCTACAATGAGCAGTTCTTC
-	TRBV6-5	few	TRBJ1-1	CASSYSGLGRNTEAFF	TGTGCCAGCAGTTACTCGGGTCTAGGGAGGAACACTGAAGCTTTCTTT
TRBD2	TRBV5-1	many	TRBJ2-1	CASGYLAGGGNEQFF	TGCGCCAGCGGGTACCTAGCGGGGGGGGGCAATGAGCAGTTCTTC
-	TRBV5-1	many	TRBJ1-4	CASSRDRANEKLFF	TGCGCCAGCAGCCGTGATCGTGCTAATGAAAAACTGTTTTTT